This T cell receptor beta chain was sequenced in a study of blood T cell repertoires in COVID-19. Across the study: COVID-19 samples from acute and convalescent phases originated in the United States, Italy and Spain. PBMCs, B-cell-depleted T cells, or T cells were the source of the cDNA or gDNA that made up the material.

Original methodology: The authors estimated nucleated cell counts from reference gene primer amplification. TCRdb keeps only in-frame clones here, not all; method: immunoSEQ multiplex PCR. V, J and clone size are those of that table, while D and trimming were read from the DNA. Among 65,000 to 95,000 clones listed, over 75% were seen once. J was trimmed by 7 bases and V by 3 bases; bases with no gene match: 6. Germline V CDR1 and CDR2: SGHAT, FQNNGV. This CDR3 comprises 13 residues. Sequencing was performed on peripheral blood. V gene TRBV11-2 combines with J gene TRBJ2-7, with 7 bases aligning to TRBD2. This TCR derives from a man between 65 and 85 years old with acute or convalescent COVID-19. CDR3 in amino acids: CASSFGTNGEQYF. The CDR3 DNA reads TGTGCCAGCAGCTTCGGGACTAATGGGGAGCAGTACTTC.